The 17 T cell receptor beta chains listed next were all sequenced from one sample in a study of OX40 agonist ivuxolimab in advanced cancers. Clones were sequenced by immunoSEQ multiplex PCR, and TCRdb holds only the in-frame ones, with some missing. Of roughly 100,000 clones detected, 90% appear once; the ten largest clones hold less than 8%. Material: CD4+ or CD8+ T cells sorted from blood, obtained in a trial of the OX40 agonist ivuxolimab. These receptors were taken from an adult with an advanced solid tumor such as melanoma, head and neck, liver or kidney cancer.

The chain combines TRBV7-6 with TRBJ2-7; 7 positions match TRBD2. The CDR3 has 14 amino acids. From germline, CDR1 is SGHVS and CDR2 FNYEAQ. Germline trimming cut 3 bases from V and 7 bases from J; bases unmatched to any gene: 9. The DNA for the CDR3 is TGTGCCAGCAGCTTCGGTGGGAGGGCCGGGGAGCAGTACTTC. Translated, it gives CASSFGGRAGEQYF.

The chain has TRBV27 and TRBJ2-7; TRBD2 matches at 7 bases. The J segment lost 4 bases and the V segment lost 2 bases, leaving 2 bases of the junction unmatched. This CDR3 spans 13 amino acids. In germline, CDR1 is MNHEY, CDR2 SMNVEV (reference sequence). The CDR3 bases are TGTGCCAGCAGTTTAGCGGGAGATTACGAGCAGTACTTC. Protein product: CASSLAGDYEQYF.

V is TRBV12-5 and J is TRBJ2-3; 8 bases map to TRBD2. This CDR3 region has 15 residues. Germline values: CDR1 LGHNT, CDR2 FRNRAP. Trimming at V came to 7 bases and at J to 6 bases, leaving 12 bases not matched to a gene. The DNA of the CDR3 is TGTGCTAGTGCCCTCGGGACTAGATATTCCGATACGCAGTATTTT. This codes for CASALGTRYSDTQYF.

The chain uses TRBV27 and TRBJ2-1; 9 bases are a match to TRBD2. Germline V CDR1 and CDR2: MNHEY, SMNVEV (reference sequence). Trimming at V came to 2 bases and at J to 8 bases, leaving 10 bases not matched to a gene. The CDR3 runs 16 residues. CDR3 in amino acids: CASSLHISGSLDEQFF. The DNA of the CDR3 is TGTGCCAGCAGTTTACACATTAGCGGGAGTTTGGATGAGCAGTTCTTC.

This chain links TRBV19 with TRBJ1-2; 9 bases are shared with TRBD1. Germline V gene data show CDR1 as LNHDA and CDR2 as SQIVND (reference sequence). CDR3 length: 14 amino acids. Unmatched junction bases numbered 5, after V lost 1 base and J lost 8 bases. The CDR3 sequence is CASSIGGDRVGYTF. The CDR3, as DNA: TGTGCCAGTAGTATAGGGGGGGACAGGGTCGGCTACACCTTC. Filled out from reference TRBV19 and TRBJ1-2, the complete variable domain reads DGGITQSPKYLFRKEGQNVTLSCEQNLNHDAMYWYRQDPGQGLRLIYYSQIVNDFQKGDIAEGYSVSREKKESFPLTVTSAQKNPTAFYLCASSIGGDRVGYTFGSGTRLTVV.

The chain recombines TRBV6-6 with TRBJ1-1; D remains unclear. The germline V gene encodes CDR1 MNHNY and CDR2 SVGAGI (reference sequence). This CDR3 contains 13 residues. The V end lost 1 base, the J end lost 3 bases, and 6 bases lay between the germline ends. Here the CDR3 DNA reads TGTGCCAGCAGTTACTTGGGAGACACTGAAGCTTTCTTT. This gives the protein CASSYLGDTEAFF.

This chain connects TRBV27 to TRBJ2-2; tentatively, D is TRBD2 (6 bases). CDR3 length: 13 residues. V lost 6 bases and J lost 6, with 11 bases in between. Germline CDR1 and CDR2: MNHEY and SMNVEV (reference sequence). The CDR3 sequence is CASRRGGPGELFF. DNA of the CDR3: TGTGCCAGCAGGCGTGGAGGGCCCGGGGAGCTGTTTTTT.

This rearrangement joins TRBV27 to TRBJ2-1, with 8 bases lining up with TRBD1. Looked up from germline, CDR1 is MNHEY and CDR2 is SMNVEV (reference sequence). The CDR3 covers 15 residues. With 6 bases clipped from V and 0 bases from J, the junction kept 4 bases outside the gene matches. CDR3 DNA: TGTGCCAGCAGCACCGACAGGGGCTCCTACAATGAGCAGTTCTTC. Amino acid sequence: CASSTDRGSYNEQFF.

The CDR3 nucleotides are TGTGCCAGCAGCGATGGACAGGGCCCCCCAGAGACCCAGTACTTC. As protein: CASSDGQGPPETQYF. The chain recombines TRBV5-8 with TRBJ2-5; TRBD1 agrees at 8 bases. Germline V gives CDR1 SGHTS, CDR2 YDEGEE. This CDR3 region has 15 residues. V shed 4 bases, J shed 4 bases, and the junction held 9 bases outside the gene matches.

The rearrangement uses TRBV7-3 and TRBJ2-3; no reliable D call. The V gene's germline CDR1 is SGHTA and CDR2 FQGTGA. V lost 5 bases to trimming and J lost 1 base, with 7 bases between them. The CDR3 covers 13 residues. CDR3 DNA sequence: TGTGCCAGCAGCCCCGCGGGCACAGATACGCAGTATTTT. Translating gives CASSPAGTDTQYF.

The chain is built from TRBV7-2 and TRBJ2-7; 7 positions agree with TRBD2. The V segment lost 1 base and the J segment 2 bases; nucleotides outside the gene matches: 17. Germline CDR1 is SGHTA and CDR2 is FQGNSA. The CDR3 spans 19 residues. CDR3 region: CASSLEGAKRVGGTYEQYF. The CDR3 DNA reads TGTGCCAGCAGCTTAGAAGGGGCCAAGCGGGTCGGGGGGACCTACGAGCAGTACTTC.

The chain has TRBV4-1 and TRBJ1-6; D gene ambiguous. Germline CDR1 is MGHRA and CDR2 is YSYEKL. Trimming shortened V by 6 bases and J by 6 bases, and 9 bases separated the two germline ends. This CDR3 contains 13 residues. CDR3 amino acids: CASRREVNSPLHF. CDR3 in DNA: TGCGCCAGCAGAAGGGAGGTTAATTCACCCCTCCACTTT.

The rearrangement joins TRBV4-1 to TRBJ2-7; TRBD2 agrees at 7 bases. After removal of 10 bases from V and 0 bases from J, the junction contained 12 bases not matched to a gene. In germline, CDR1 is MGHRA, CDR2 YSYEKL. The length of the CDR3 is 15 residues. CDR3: CATSLGTTNSYEQYF. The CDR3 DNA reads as TGCGCCACCTCACTCGGGACTACTAACTCCTACGAGCAGTACTTC.

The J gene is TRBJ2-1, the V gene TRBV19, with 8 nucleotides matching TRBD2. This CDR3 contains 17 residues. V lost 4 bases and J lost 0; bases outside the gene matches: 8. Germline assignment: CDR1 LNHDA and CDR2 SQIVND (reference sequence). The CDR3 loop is CASSKRTSQSSYNEQFF. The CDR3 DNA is TGTGCCAGTAGTAAACGGACTAGCCAGAGCTCCTACAATGAGCAGTTCTTC.

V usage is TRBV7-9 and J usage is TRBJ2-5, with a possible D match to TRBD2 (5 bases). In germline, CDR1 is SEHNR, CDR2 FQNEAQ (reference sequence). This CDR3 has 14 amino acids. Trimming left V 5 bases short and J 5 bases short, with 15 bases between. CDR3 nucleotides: TGTGCCAGCAGCAGTGAGATGGGAGTGGAGACCCAGTACTTC. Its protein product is CASSSEMGVETQYF.

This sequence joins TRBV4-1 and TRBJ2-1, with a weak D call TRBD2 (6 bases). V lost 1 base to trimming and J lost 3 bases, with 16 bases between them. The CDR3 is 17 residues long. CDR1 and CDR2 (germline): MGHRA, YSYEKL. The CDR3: CASSQVIGTGDYNEQFF. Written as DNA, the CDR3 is TGCGCCAGCAGCCAAGTAATAGGGACGGGGGACTACAATGAGCAGTTCTTC.

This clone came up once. This CDR3 is CASSYWDIQYF. The CDR3 region has the DNA TGTGCCAGCAGTTATTGGGACATTCAGTACTTC. The rearrangement joins TRBV28 to TRBJ2-4; D is ambiguous. The germline V gene encodes CDR1 MDHEN and CDR2 SYDVKM. V shed 4 bases and J shed 8 bases, with 6 bases lying between them. This CDR3 is 11 amino acids long.